The 16 T cell receptor beta chains below all came from one sample that was sequenced in a study of T cells after yellow fever vaccination. TCRdb reprocessed the 5' RACE reads via MiXCR and lists one record per CDR3 protein. The sample contains about 550,000 distinct CDR3 sequences, 15% to 20% of which appear only once. The source material was PBMCs, sampled 15 days after the yellow fever booster vaccination. These receptors were obtained from a man aged 30-40 years who received the YFV17D yellow fever vaccine.

This clonotype was observed a handful of times. The chain has TRBV4-2 and TRBJ2-2; no firm D call. The CDR3 extends over 14 amino acids. Trimming pared 4 bases from V and 8 bases from J, leaving 14 bases between. In germline, CDR1 is LGHNA, CDR2 YNFKEQ. DNA for the CDR3: TGTGCCAGCAGCCCCCGGAGAAAAGGAGGGGAGCTGTTTTTT. It encodes CASSPRRKGGELFF.

The genes are TRBV7-8 and TRBJ2-2; no clear D gene. V was trimmed by 5 bases and J by 1 base, leaving 14 bases between them. There are 16 residues in the CDR3. Germline V gene data show CDR1 as SGHVS and CDR2 as FQNEAQ. CDR3 protein: CASSITLNQNTGELFF. Written as DNA, the CDR3 is TGTGCCAGCAGCATCACGTTGAATCAGAACACCGGGGAGCTGTTTTTT.

This clonotype was counted a few times. The V call is TRBV25-1, the J call TRBJ2-1; 7 bases agree with TRBD2. Germline lookup yields CDR1 MGHDK and CDR2 SYGVNS. This CDR3 is built from 15 residues. With 3 bases clipped from V and 3 bases from J, the junction kept 5 bases outside the gene matches. The CDR3 region has the DNA TGTGCCAGCAGTGATAGGGGAGGGGACTACAATGAGCAGTTCTTC. Translated: CASSDRGGDYNEQFF.

The rearrangement links TRBV11-1 to TRBJ2-1, with TRBD2 matching over 7 bases. Unmatched junction bases numbered 8, after V lost 7 bases and J lost 2 bases. CDR1 is SGHAT, CDR2 FQDESV, per germline (reference sequence). The CDR3 length is 15 residues. In nucleotides, the CDR3 is TGTGCCAGCAACCCTGGGAGGGTTGCCTACAATGAGCAGTTCTTC. It encodes CASNPGRVAYNEQFF.

This clonotype was observed a handful of times. The chain joins TRBV18 to TRBJ2-7; TRBD1 aligns across 11 bases. The CDR3 contains 20 residues. V dropped 5 bases and J dropped 5; count of bases not matched to a gene: 23. Germline V CDR1 and CDR2: KGHSH, LQKENI. This chain's CDR3 is CASSANWGRQNGGQGDEQYF. CDR3 in DNA: TGTGCCAGCTCAGCGAATTGGGGTCGACAAAACGGGGGACAGGGGGACGAGCAGTACTTC.

This clonotype was counted between two and nine times. V gene TRBV2 combines with J gene TRBJ2-3; 7 bases are a match to TRBD2. The CDR3 totals 13 residues. The germline V gene has CDR1 SNHLY and CDR2 FYNNEI. V shed 8 bases, J shed 9 bases, and the junction held 11 bases outside the gene matches. The CDR3 spells CASLENPRGTQYF. Written as DNA, the CDR3 is TGTGCCAGCCTCGAAAACCCGCGGGGGACGCAGTATTTT.

Only a few counts were recorded for this clonotype. The rearrangement joins TRBV20-1 to TRBJ2-3, with 8 bases aligning to TRBD2. The CDR3 length is 15 residues. Germline loops: CDR1 DFQATT, CDR2 SNEGSKA (reference sequence). V trimming: 4 bases; J trimming: 4 bases; junction bases outside the gene matches: 10. The CDR3 DNA follows: TGCAGTGCTACTGTAGCGGGAAGTGTGGCAGATACGCAGTATTTT. Encoded protein: CSATVAGSVADTQYF.

In this sample, this clonotype turned up a few times. V usage is TRBV20-1 and J usage is TRBJ2-2, with TRBD2 identical over 11 bases. The trim removed 6 bases at V and 4 bases at J, leaving 7 bases unmatched. The CDR3 is 15 residues long. Germline V gene lookup returns CDR1 DFQATT and CDR2 SNEGSKA (reference sequence). This CDR3 is CSAISGRGVTGELFF. CDR3 DNA: TGCAGTGCCATTAGCGGGAGGGGTGTCACCGGGGAGCTGTTTTTT.

The chain employs TRBV4-2 and TRBJ2-5, with 7 bases aligning to TRBD2. J was trimmed by 9 bases and V by 1 base; bases with no gene match: 17. The germline CDR1 and CDR2 sequences are LGHNA and YNFKEQ. This CDR3 is 17 amino acids long. CDR3: CASSQASASGGFRAQYF. CDR3 DNA: TGTGCCAGCAGCCAAGCCTCGGCTAGCGGTGGCTTCCGGGCCCAGTACTTC.

This clonotype occurred a few times. The chain joins TRBV7-9 to TRBJ2-1; D is unresolved. Trimming took off 5 bases at V and 7 bases at J, with 15 bases between the two ends. CDR3 length equals 14 residues. CDR1 is SEHNR, CDR2 FQNEAQ, per germline (reference sequence). In nucleotides, the CDR3 is TGTGCCAGCAGCCCTATGGGGAAGGGTAATGAGCAGTTCTTC. Translation gives CASSPMGKGNEQFF.

This clonotype was counted once. The rearrangement joins TRBV5-5 to TRBJ1-1; D perhaps matches TRBD1 (5 bases). This CDR3 contains 15 residues. V was pared by 4 bases and J by 3 bases, with 16 bases between. CDR1 is SGHKS and CDR2 is YYEKEE in the germline V gene (reference sequence). CDR3: CASSPGLGGDTEAFF. CDR3 nucleotides: TGTGCCAGCAGCCCTGGGCTCGGGGGGGACACTGAAGCTTTCTTT.

This clonotype was picked up a small number of times. V and J are TRBV7-2 and TRBJ2-1; D is uncertain. With 1 base removed from V and 7 bases from J, the gap between germline ends came to 11 bases. The CDR3 has 14 residues. Germline CDR1 is SGHTA and CDR2 is FQGNSA. The CDR3, as DNA: TGTGCCAGCAGCTTAGGGTCCCCGTGGAATGAGCAGTTCTTC. This codes for CASSLGSPWNEQFF.

This clonotype showed up just a few times. The chain combines TRBV6-2 or TRBV6-3 with TRBJ2-1; the D gene is possibly TRBD2 (5 bases). The V end was cut by 8 bases, the J end by 0 bases, with 8 bases between. The CDR3 runs 13 residues. CDR1 and CDR2 (germline): MNHEY, SVGEGT. The DNA for the CDR3 is TGTGCCAGCTGGGAGAGCTCCTACAATGAGCAGTTCTTC. This encodes CASWESSYNEQFF.

This sequence joins TRBV9 and TRBJ2-6, with TRBD1 matching over 7 bases. Germline trimming cut 0 bases from V and 0 bases from J; bases unmatched to any gene: 9. From germline, CDR1 is SGDLS and CDR2 YYNGEE. The CDR3 is 19 residues long. CDR3 DNA sequence: TGTGCCAGCAGCGTAGCCTACAGGGGTCCCAACTCTGGGGCCAACGTCCTGACTTTC. Its protein is CASSVAYRGPNSGANVLTF.

The V gene is TRBV12-3 or TRBV12-4, the J gene TRBJ1-5; no definite D call. Trimming shortened V by 1 base and J by 5 bases, and 9 bases separated the two germline ends. The CDR3 is 14 residues long. The CDR3 spells CASSLDTADQPQHF. The CDR3 DNA follows: TGTGCCAGCAGTTTAGACACGGCGGATCAGCCCCAGCATTTT.

This clonotype was counted only a few times. The chain uses TRBV4-2 and TRBJ2-7, with TRBD2 identical over 7 bases. The CDR3 loop spans 15 amino acids. V was pared by 0 bases and J by 7 bases, with 9 bases of the junction left unmatched. Germline CDR1 and CDR2: LGHNA and YNFKEQ. The CDR3 region has the DNA TGTGCCAGCAGCCAAGATGCTGTACGGGGGGAGGAGCAGTACTTC. Translating it yields CASSQDAVRGEEQYF.